The 9 T cell receptor beta chains in this list originate from one sample, sequenced in a study of T cell repertoires in cytomegalovirus infection. The antigens these receptors bind are not known. TCRdb itself ran the reads through MiXCR, one entry per CDR3 protein. The table has 450,000 to 600,000 distinct CDR3 sequences, approximately 40% seen once. The starting material was cultured PBMCs, obtained from culture after CMV antigen stimulation. Receptors originate from a human donor in good health (CMV status not recorded). Some clones in this sample may be carry-over from other donors' samples.

V and J are TRBV7-2 and TRBJ2-1, with D unresolved. V gave up 5 bases and J gave up 11 bases, with 10 bases separating them. This CDR3 is built from 11 residues. Germline lookup yields CDR1 SGHTA and CDR2 FQGNSA. The CDR3 reads CASSPRVKQFF. The CDR3 DNA follows: TGTGCCAGCAGCCCCCGGGTTAAGCAGTTCTTC.

The chain employs TRBV7-9 and TRBJ2-5; TRBD2 aligns across 7 bases. The germline V gene encodes CDR1 SEHNR and CDR2 FQNEAQ (reference sequence). This CDR3 spans 18 amino acids. The trim removed 1 base at V and 1 base at J, leaving 12 bases unmatched. The CDR3 coding sequence is TGTGCCAGCAGCTTAGTGGATTGGGCGGGAGTTGGCCAAGAGACCCAGTACTTC. Translation gives CASSLVDWAGVGQETQYF.

The rearrangement uses TRBV5-1 and TRBJ2-7, with 7 nucleotides matching TRBD1. Germline-derived CDR1 and CDR2 are SGHRS and YFSETQ. V shed 0 bases, J shed 9 bases, and the junction held 6 bases outside the gene matches. This CDR3 region has 13 residues. The CDR3 here is CASSLGQGEGQYF. The CDR3, as DNA: TGCGCCAGCAGCTTGGGACAGGGCGAGGGGCAGTACTTC.

This clonotype was counted between two and nine times. The chain recombines TRBV20-1 with TRBJ2-7, with D perhaps TRBD1 (5 bases). The germline V and J ends were trimmed by 1 base and 3 bases, with 16 bases remaining between them. The CDR3 has 15 amino acids. CDR1 is DFQATT and CDR2 is SNEGSKA in the germline V gene (reference sequence). The CDR3 sequence is CSARAPGATVYEQYF. In DNA form, the CDR3 reads TGCAGTGCTAGAGCCCCTGGGGCCACCGTCTACGAGCAGTACTTC.

This clonotype has only a few counts. CDR3: CASITGVSNQPQHF. In DNA, the CDR3 is TGTGCCAGTATAACGGGAGTTAGCAATCAGCCCCAGCATTTT. V usage is TRBV7-8 and J usage is TRBJ1-5; D gene unclear. The V end lost 9 bases, the J end lost 0 bases, and 12 bases lay between the germline ends. Per the germline V gene, CDR1 is SGHVS and CDR2 is FQNEAQ. This CDR3 region has 14 residues.

This CDR3 reads CASSSTGARGTQYF. CDR3 bases: TGTGCCAGCAGTTCCACCGGGGCCCGCGGGACCCAGTACTTC. The chain carries TRBV27 and TRBJ2-5; D tentatively reads TRBD1 or TRBD2 (5 bases each). This CDR3 spans 14 amino acids. CDR1 is MNHEY and CDR2 is SMNVEV in the germline V gene (reference sequence). The V end lost 4 bases, the J end lost 7 bases, and 16 bases lay between the germline ends.

The chain is built from TRBV4-1 and TRBJ1-1; D perhaps matches TRBD1 (5 bases). The V end lost 8 bases, the J end lost 1 base, and 20 bases lay between the germline ends. CDR1 and CDR2 from the germline V gene are MGHRA and YSYEKL. The CDR3 extends over 16 amino acids. CDR3 coding DNA: TGCGCCAGCCGGAGCTGGTTTGGCAGGGAGAACACTGAAGCTTTCTTT. This codes for CASRSWFGRENTEAFF.

This sequence joins TRBV20-1 and TRBJ2-1; 8 positions agree with TRBD2. The CDR3 totals 14 residues. Germline V gives CDR1 DFQATT, CDR2 SNEGSKA (reference sequence). The trim removed 2 bases at V and 5 bases at J, leaving 5 bases unmatched. The chain's CDR3 is CSARILAGNNEQFF. CDR3 nucleotide sequence: TGCAGTGCTAGAATTTTAGCGGGAAACAATGAGCAGTTCTTC.

V and J are TRBV5-6 and TRBJ1-2, with D possibly matching TRBD1 (6 bases). The CDR3 sequence is 14 residues long. Germline assignment: CDR1 SGHDT and CDR2 YYEEEE. The V and J ends lost 4 bases and 5 bases respectively, with 15 bases between them. Written as DNA, the CDR3 is TGTGCCAGCAGCCGAACAGGGAAAGGATATGGCTACACCTTC. It codes for CASSRTGKGYGYTF.